This TCR beta chain was obtained from a study of T-cell memory formation after mild COVID-19. Overall study: TCR clustering was largely donor specific.

Trimming left V 5 bases short and J 5 bases short, with 10 bases between. Germline V gene sequence: CDR1 SEHNR, CDR2 FQNEAQ (reference sequence). The CDR3 length is 13 residues. With regard to this clonotype: What it binds is not known.

TCRdb itself ran the 5' RACE reads through MiXCR, one entry per CDR3 protein. Of under 150,000 distinct CDR3 sequences listed, about 20% are singletons. Study-level points and caveats: Cross-reactive memory apparently joined, as some responding clones appeared in pre-infection memory. For contracting clones, CD4+ ones sat mainly in CM and EM, CD8+ in EMRA. For second-wave clones that peaked at day 37, SARS-CoV-2 specificity went unverified.

The rearrangement links TRBV7-9 to TRBJ1-5, with unresolved D. Source material: PBMCs or a T cell subset sorted from them (not recorded which). This TCR was sampled from a man aged 18 to 29 who had mild COVID-19 (a few samples of this study predate the infection). Cell type and time point are not known. The CDR3 DNA reads TGTGCCAGCAGCAGAGCGGTGGATCAGCCCCAGCATTTT. It yields the protein CASSRAVDQPQHF.